Below, 17 T cell receptor beta chains from the same sample are listed, as sequenced in a study of response to subunit inactivated influenza vaccine. TCRdb reprocessed the RT-PCR reads with MiXCR, giving one entry per CDR3 protein. The sample lists about 520,000 distinct CDR3 sequences; roughly 7.6% were seen once. The sequences come from PBMCs from blood, collected approximately 25 months after vaccination. Receptors originate from a man aged 45 to 70 who received an inactivated influenza vaccine.

This clonotype was seen more than once but under ten times. The chain is built from TRBV20-1 and TRBJ1-1; D ambiguous. Trimming shortened V by 4 bases and J by 2 bases, and 23 bases separated the two germline ends. This CDR3 comprises 17 residues. The germline gives CDR1 DFQATT, CDR2 SNEGSKA (reference sequence). The CDR3 here is CSANSMFERRGNTEAFF. CDR3 nucleotide sequence: TGCAGTGCTAATAGCATGTTTGAGCGCCGGGGAAACACTGAAGCTTTCTTT.

This clonotype was recorded at least ten times. V is TRBV7-2 and J is TRBJ2-7; D possibly matches TRBD1 or TRBD2 (5 bases each). CDR1 is SGHTA and CDR2 is FQGNSA in the germline V gene. The germline V and J ends were trimmed by 1 base and 2 bases, with 12 bases remaining between them. CDR3 length: 15 residues. The CDR3 nucleotides read TGTGCCAGCAGCTTAGGGTGGGACCAAACCTACGAGCAGTACTTC. It specifies CASSLGWDQTYEQYF. The variable domain in full, with the rest retrieved from reference TRBV7-2 and TRBJ2-7, is GAGVSQSPSNKVTEKGKDVELRCDPISGHTALYWYRQSLGQGLEFLIYFQGNSAPDKSGLPSDRFSAERTGGSVSTLTIQRTQQEDSAVYLCASSLGWDQTYEQYFGPGTRLTVT.

At least ten counts were recorded for this clonotype. The chain joins TRBV28 to TRBJ2-7, with unresolved D. Germline values: CDR1 MDHEN, CDR2 SYDVKM. V was cut by 3 bases and J by 4 bases, with 7 bases left in between. CDR3 length: 12 amino acids. CDR3 sequence (DNA): TGTGCCAGCAGTTTTGAGGCGTACGAGCAGTACTTC. Its protein is CASSFEAYEQYF.

Many counts were recorded for this clonotype. J is TRBJ2-7 and V is TRBV29-1; 7 bases map to TRBD2. Germline trimming cut 6 bases from V and 6 bases from J; bases unmatched to any gene: 11. The CDR3 contains 13 residues. Germline-derived CDR1 and CDR2 are SQVTM and ANQGSEA. The CDR3 loop reads CSVSGGLNVEQYF. The CDR3 DNA reads TGCAGCGTCTCGGGAGGTCTTAACGTCGAGCAGTACTTC.

A few counts support this clonotype. This chain joins TRBV18 and TRBJ1-5, with D unclear. CDR1 and CDR2 (germline): KGHSH, LQKENI. V lost 3 bases, J lost 6 bases, and 12 bases lay in between. This CDR3 is built from 14 residues. In DNA, the CDR3 is TGTGCCAGCTCACCTCAATCGGGCGTTCAGCCCCAGCATTTT. Residues: CASSPQSGVQPQHF.

This clonotype was detected ten times or more. The chain has TRBV6-5 and TRBJ1-3; D is unclear. CDR1 and CDR2 from the germline V gene are MNHEY and SVGAGI. V dropped 4 bases and J dropped 4 bases, with 8 bases sitting between them. This CDR3 region has 13 residues. The CDR3 here is CASSSRPGNTIYF. The CDR3 nucleotides read TGTGCCAGCAGTTCCAGACCGGGAAACACCATATATTTT.

The gene calls are TRBV9 and TRBJ1-1; tentatively, D is TRBD1 (5 bases). The CDR3 length is 16 residues. Trimming shortened V by 0 bases and J by 1 base, and 13 bases separated the two germline ends. From germline, CDR1 is SGDLS and CDR2 YYNGEE. The CDR3 region is CASSVATQGGNTEAFF. CDR3 DNA: TGTGCCAGCAGCGTAGCTACTCAGGGAGGGAACACTGAAGCTTTCTTT.

This clonotype was detected many times. This sequence joins TRBV20-1 and TRBJ2-7; tentative D call: TRBD2 (5 bases). The CDR3 sequence is 13 residues long. Germline assignment: CDR1 DFQATT and CDR2 SNEGSKA (reference sequence). V shed 3 bases and J shed 0 bases, with 9 bases lying between them. In DNA form, the CDR3 reads TGCAGTGCTAGGGTAGCGTACTCCTACGAGCAGTACTTC. It codes for CSARVAYSYEQYF.

This clonotype occurred a few times. V gene TRBV4-1 combines with J gene TRBJ2-3; D is possibly TRBD2 (6 bases). Per the germline V gene, CDR1 is MGHRA and CDR2 is YSYEKL. The CDR3 extends over 13 amino acids. The germline V and J ends were trimmed by 1 base and 7 bases, with 9 bases remaining between them. CDR3 nucleotides: TGCGCCAGCAGCCAAGCTGGGGACTATACGCAGTATTTT. Translating it yields CASSQAGDYTQYF.

This clonotype has just a few counts. The chain joins TRBV15 to TRBJ2-2; TRBD2 is a possible D gene (6 bases). The CDR3 is 15 amino acids. The germline V gene has CDR1 LNHNV and CDR2 YYDKDF (reference sequence). V was cut by 0 bases and J by 4 bases, with 9 bases left in between. Written as DNA, the CDR3 is TGTGCCACCAGCAGAGAGGGGGGAGTCACCGGGGAGCTGTTTTTT. Protein product: CATSREGGVTGELFF.

The CDR3 sequence is CASTNRETQYF. The DNA for the CDR3 is TGTGCCAGCACCAATCGGGAGACCCAGTACTTC. The V and J genes are TRBV5-6 and TRBJ2-5, with D unresolved. V was shortened by 6 bases and J by 5 bases, with 8 bases between the two germline ends. Germline CDR1 and CDR2: SGHDT and YYEEEE. CDR3 length: 11 residues.

In its sample, this clonotype was seen a few times. The chain links TRBV9 to TRBJ1-1; tentatively, D is TRBD1 (5 bases). Trimming left V 8 bases short and J 4 bases short, with 15 bases between. Germline loops: CDR1 SGDLS, CDR2 YYNGEE. The CDR3 is made up of 13 amino acids. The CDR3 DNA reads as TGTGCCAGTCAACCCCCTAGGGGCACTGAAGCTTTCTTT. Translated: CASQPPRGTEAFF.

This clonotype was counted between two and nine times. The V and J genes are TRBV15 and TRBJ2-5; no firm D call. This CDR3 comprises 14 residues. The germline V and J ends were trimmed by 0 bases and 5 bases, with 10 bases remaining between them. Looked up from germline, CDR1 is LNHNV and CDR2 is YYDKDF (reference sequence). The CDR3 loop reads CATSRDSSRETQYF. For the CDR3, the DNA is TGTGCCACCAGCAGAGATTCGTCCCGGGAGACCCAGTACTTC.

This clonotype appeared a few times. The chain recombines TRBV18 with TRBJ2-1; 8 bases map to TRBD2. The germline V gene encodes CDR1 KGHSH and CDR2 LQKENI. The CDR3 contains 15 residues. V lost 4 bases and J lost 8; bases outside the gene matches: 10. The CDR3 DNA is TGTGCCAGCTCACAACCAAGCGGGAGTTCCTATGAGCAGTTCTTC. It is translated as CASSQPSGSSYEQFF. Using reference TRBV18 and TRBJ2-1 for the parts outside the CDR3, the full variable domain is NAGVMQNPRHLVRRRGQEARLRCSPMKGHSHVYWYRQLPEEGLKFMVYLQKENIIDESGMPKERFSAEFPKEGPSILRIQQVVRGDSAAYFCASSQPSGSSYEQFFGPGTRLTVL.

This clonotype was recorded at least ten times. The genes are TRBV10-3 and TRBJ2-6; tentatively, D is TRBD2 (6 bases). Per the germline V gene, CDR1 is ENHRY and CDR2 is SYGVKD. The CDR3 loop spans 17 amino acids. V lost 0 bases to trimming and J lost 1 base, with 10 bases between them. CDR3 protein: CAISESWAGSGANVLTF. Here the CDR3 DNA reads TGTGCCATCAGTGAGTCCTGGGCGGGGTCTGGGGCCAACGTCCTGACTTTC.

As concerns this clonotype: Since a much larger clone is just one base distant, this may be a read error. The rearrangement joins TRBV20-1 to TRBJ2-1; D is unclear. The CDR3 is made up of 14 amino acids. The V gene's germline CDR1 is DFQATT and CDR2 SNEGSKA (reference sequence). This CDR3 is CSASARPTYYEQFF. CDR3 nucleotides: TGCAGTGCTAGTGCCCGACCTACCTACTATGAGCAGTTCTTC.

This chain links TRBV20-1 with TRBJ1-1; D is unresolved. CDR1 and CDR2 from the germline V gene are DFQATT and SNEGSKA (reference sequence). CDR3 length equals 12 residues. The V gene lost 4 bases and the J gene lost 3 bases, with 9 bases spanning the gap. CDR3 nucleotide sequence: TGCAGTGCTAATTCCGTAGACACTGAAGCTTTCTTT. Its protein product is CSANSVDTEAFF.